Presented here are 10 T cell receptor beta chains from one specimen sequenced in a study of T-cell reconstitution after alpha-beta-depleted transplantation in children (dated by TCRdb to the mid-2010s). The treatment or condition label for this specimen denotes: allogeneic hematopoietic cell transplantation with graft depleted of TCRalphabeta T cells and CD19 B cells. Receptor libraries were prepared by PCR. The reads were generated on an Illumina HiSeq 2500. Molecular barcoding was employed in the preparation of TCR libraries, with unique molecular identifiers being used to normalize TCRbeta repertoire quantification. TCRdb handled the public reads itself, with Q25 trimming in fastp and clone calling in MiXCR, and kept productive beta chains. Rows with a matching CDR3 protein are joined into one entry that keeps the most common DNA and genes. The sample table records approximately 800,000 distinct CDR3 sequences; 15% to 20% of these occur just once. About 5% of the sample goes to the ten largest clones.

Specimen: PBMCs, mostly from graft donor cells, collected 360 days after TCRalphabeta/CD19-depleted stem cell transplant. The source of these receptors is a male patient younger than 18 who had a stem cell transplant for acute lymphoblastic leukemia, so the T cells may come from the graft donor.

This clonotype was counted many times. This chain links TRBV5-1 with TRBJ2-7, with D tentatively TRBD1 or TRBD2 (5 bases each). The CDR3 totals 13 residues. The germline V gene encodes CDR1 SGHRS and CDR2 YFSETQ. V shed 4 bases and J shed 7 bases, with 15 bases lying between them. DNA for the CDR3: TGCGCCAGCAGCCGGGGCAGGGTCCAGGAGCAGTACTTC. Protein: CASSRGRVQEQYF.

The gene calls are TRBV3-1 and TRBJ1-4; D call uncertain. This CDR3 has 13 residues. Between the trimmed V and J ends, which lost 5 bases and 8 bases, there was a span of 12 bases. Germline lookup yields CDR1 LGHDT and CDR2 YNNKEL (reference sequence). CDR3 sequence (DNA): TGTGCCAGCAGCACGCGCTACGGGGAAAAACTGTTTTTT. Translated: CASSTRYGEKLFF.

The chain carries TRBV6-1 and TRBJ1-1, with 7 bases lining up with TRBD1. V lost 6 bases to trimming and J lost 0 bases; unmatched junction nucleotides: 10. The germline gives CDR1 MNHNS, CDR2 SASEGT. CDR3 length equals 16 residues. CDR3 in DNA: TGTGCCAGCAGGAGTCTTCCCGGGACAGTGAACACTGAAGCTTTCTTT. Its protein product is CASRSLPGTVNTEAFF.

This chain's CDR3 is CASSRASGTSDSYEQYF. DNA for the CDR3: TGTGCCAGCAGCCGAGCTTCCGGGACTAGCGACTCCTACGAGCAGTACTTC. The chain combines TRBV7-4 with TRBJ2-7; 10 nucleotides agree with TRBD2. Germline CDR1 is SGHVT and CDR2 is SQSDAQ. The CDR3 is 17 amino acids. J gave up 0 bases and V 5 bases, and 10 bases lay outside the gene matches.

V usage is TRBV2 and J usage is TRBJ1-1, with 8 positions matching TRBD1. The germline gives CDR1 SNHLY, CDR2 FYNNEI. Trimming at V came to 6 bases and at J to 5 bases, leaving 8 bases not matched to a gene. The CDR3 consists of 14 residues. In nucleotides, the CDR3 is TGTGCCAGCAGAGGTGTCAGGGGGCGGACTGAAGCTTTCTTT. It encodes CASRGVRGRTEAFF.

The chain uses TRBV7-9 and TRBJ2-2; D is perhaps TRBD1 (5 bases). The length of the CDR3 is 16 residues. Trimming took off 4 bases at V and 0 bases at J, with 12 bases between the two ends. Germline values: CDR1 SEHNR, CDR2 FQNEAQ (reference sequence). The CDR3 here is CASSSPRAPNTGELFF. The CDR3 nucleotides read TGTGCCAGCAGCTCTCCCAGGGCCCCGAACACCGGGGAGCTGTTTTTT.

The chain is built from TRBV5-1 and TRBJ1-6; D call uncertain. CDR1 SGHRS and CDR2 YFSETQ come from the germline V gene. V was cut by 4 bases and J by 7 bases, with 15 bases left in between. This CDR3 is built from 15 residues. For the CDR3, the DNA is TGCGCCAGCAGCGAGGAGGGAGGCGGGAATTCACCCCTCCACTTT. Translation gives CASSEEGGGNSPLHF.

This clonotype was recorded a few times. V and J are TRBV12-3 or TRBV12-4 and TRBJ2-5; possibly TRBD2 for D (5 bases). The CDR3 runs 11 residues. Deletions cut 7 bases from V and 6 bases from J, with 9 bases between. The CDR3 nucleotides are TGTGCCAGCACAGCGGTGAAGACCCAGTACTTC. This translates into CASTAVKTQYF.

In its sample, this clonotype was seen a few times. The genes are TRBV4-2 and TRBJ2-7; TRBD2 matches 10 bases. Germline CDR1 and CDR2: LGHNA and YNFKEQ. J lost 1 base, V lost 3 bases, and 6 bases had no gene match. This CDR3 region has 16 residues. CDR3 sequence: CASSHIAGGPSYEQYF. CDR3 DNA sequence: TGTGCCAGCAGCCATATAGCGGGAGGCCCTTCCTACGAGCAGTACTTC.

This clonotype appeared a few times. The rearrangement joins TRBV12-3 or TRBV12-4 to TRBJ2-5; D might be TRBD2 (6 bases). Trimming took 4 bases from V and 7 from J, leaving 10 bases between them. CDR3 length: 12 residues. The CDR3 DNA reads TGTGCCAGCAGTTCGGGAGTCCGGACCCAGTACTTC. Its protein product is CASSSGVRTQYF.